This TCR beta chain was found in a study of human T cells and chemical hapten exposure. TCRdb re-derived calls from the RACE reads in MiXCR, one entry per CDR3 protein. Of 370,000 or so distinct CDR3 sequences in the sample, approximately 5.1% were seen once. This CDR3 region has 15 residues. CDR1 and CDR2 (germline): PRHDT, FYEKMQ (reference sequence). V trimming: 3 bases; J trimming: 5 bases; junction bases outside the gene matches: 7. Described time point: patch test 1, 2 weeks after DPC sensitization. Documented treatment: therapeutic diphenylcyclopropenone sensitization with weekly scalp DPC. The specimen was whole blood, collected in connection with sensitization to the hapten diphenylcyclopropenone (DPC). This chain connects TRBV13 to TRBJ2-7, with 10 bases matching TRBD2. This clonotype originated in a woman aged 45-60 years with alopecia areata. Some clones in this sample may be carry-over from other donors' samples. CDR3 in DNA: TGTGCCAGCAGCTTGAGCGGGAGGGAGGGGGACGAGCAGTACTTC. Protein product: CASSLSGREGDEQYF.